These T cell receptor beta chains were read from a single sample in a study of blood T cell repertoires in COVID-19. Some clones are missing from TCRdb's copy, which holds only in-frame ones; the method was immunoSEQ multiplex PCR. The profile shows about 210,000 clones, roughly 85% of them singletons. The sequenced material came from peripheral blood. The receptors originated from a woman between 35 and 50 years old with active or convalescent COVID-19. CDR3s include the opening cysteine and the closing phenylalanine or tryptophan. The D gene is left open where the match is weak. The listing skips clone size in some rows; elsewhere it reads once, few, many or a size class.

size	V	J	D	DNA	CDR3
-	TRBV5-1	TRBJ2-1	TRBD2	TGCGCCAGCAGCTCGAATGGACTAGCGGGGGGGACAAACTACAATGAGCAGTTCTTC	CASSSNGLAGGTNYNEQFF
-	TRBV2	TRBJ1-3	-	TGTGCCAGCAGTGATCCCCCTAAAACGGGGTATTCTGGAAACACCATATATTTT	CASSDPPKTGYSGNTIYF
-	TRBV19	TRBJ1-1	TRBD1	TGTGCCAGTAGTCTCCACACAGGGCAGACAGGGGGAACTGAAGCTTTCTTT	CASSLHTGQTGGTEAFF
-	TRBV7-6	TRBJ1-1	TRBD1	TGTGCCAGCAGCGATACAGGACAGGGGGCAGGCACTGAAGCTTTCTTT	CASSDTGQGAGTEAFF
-	TRBV24-1	TRBJ2-3	TRBD1	TGTGCCACCAGTCCGGGACAGGGGTTAACAGATACGCAGTATTTT	CATSPGQGLTDTQYF
-	TRBV6-1	TRBJ1-5	-	TGTGCCAGCAGTGAAAGGAGGGATCAGCCCCAGCATTTT	CASSERRDQPQHF
-	TRBV28	TRBJ1-1	-	TGTGCCAGCAGTTTAGTGAGAGAAGCTTTCTTT	CASSLVREAFF
-	TRBV4-2	TRBJ2-7	TRBD1	TGTGCCAGCAGCCCGCGGACAGGGGGCTCCTACGAGCAGTACTTC	CASSPRTGGSYEQYF
-	TRBV7-2	TRBJ1-5	TRBD1	TGTGCCAGCAGCTTAGCAGGGGGCAATAAGCCCCAGCATTTT	CASSLAGGNKPQHF
few	TRBV19	TRBJ1-5	-	TGTGCCACCGGCGGGAGTCTCAGCAATCAGCCCCAGCATTTT	CATGGSLSNQPQHF
-	TRBV18	TRBJ2-6	-	TGTGCCAGCTCACCAGGCGGGTCTGGGGCCAACGTCCTGACTTTC	CASSPGGSGANVLTF
-	TRBV5-1	TRBJ2-5	TRBD2	TGCGCCAGCAGCTTGACTAGCGGGAGGACACGCCAAGAGACCCAGTACTTC	CASSLTSGRTRQETQYF
-	TRBV4-3	TRBJ1-2	TRBD1	TGCGCCAGCAGCCAAGAACGGTCGACAGGGGGCCGCTACACCTTC	CASSQERSTGGRYTF
-	TRBV5-1	TRBJ2-6	-	TGCGCCAGCAGCTTATCACGGGTCGGAGGCGGGGCCAACGTCCTGACTTTC	CASSLSRVGGGANVLTF
once	TRBV11-2	TRBJ2-1	TRBD2	TGTGCCAGCAGCTTAGTGTCCCACCGTCTGGCGGGAGTGTACAATGAGCAGTTCTTC	CASSLVSHRLAGVYNEQFF
-	TRBV12-5	TRBJ1-2	-	TGTGCTAGTATTGACGGTTCAAGACTGAGCTATGGCTACACCTTC	CASIDGSRLSYGYTF
-	TRBV28	TRBJ1-6	-	TGTGCCGGCAGGAATTTTAAGGGAGGGGGAGATTCACCCCTCCACTTT	CAGRNFKGGGDSPLHF
-	TRBV19	TRBJ2-2	TRBD1	TGTGCCAGTAGTACCGGGGACAGGGACACCGGGGAGCTGTTTTTT	CASSTGDRDTGELFF
-	TRBV24-1	TRBJ1-5	-	TGTGCCACCAGTGATTGGGTGCGGGATCAGCCCCAGCATTTT	CATSDWVRDQPQHF
-	TRBV24-1	TRBJ2-1	TRBD1	TGTGCCACCAGGGGAGACAGGGGGTCTCAACTTGAGCAGTTCTTC	CATRGDRGSQLEQFF
-	TRBV6-5	TRBJ2-2	TRBD1	TGTGCCAGCAGTTCACAGGGGTACACCGGGGAGCTGTTTTTT	CASSSQGYTGELFF
-	TRBV18	TRBJ2-2	TRBD1	TGTGCCAGCTCATCCCAACAGGGGGCTTTGGACACCGGGGAGCTGTTTTTT	CASSSQQGALDTGELFF
-	TRBV10-1	TRBJ1-1	TRBD1	TGCGCCAGCAGCGAGGACAGGGTGAACACTGAAGCTTTCTTT	CASSEDRVNTEAFF
-	TRBV19	TRBJ1-1	-	TGTGCCAGTAGCCGAGCGCGGCAGAACACTGAAGCTTTCTTT	CASSRARQNTEAFF
-	TRBV7-3	TRBJ2-1	-	TGTGCCAGCAGCCACAGGGCCTCCTACAATGAGCAGTTCTTC	CASSHRASYNEQFF
-	TRBV9	TRBJ2-3	TRBD2	TGTGCCAGCAGCGCCCATCCTAGCGGGGTCACAGATACGCAGTATTTT	CASSAHPSGVTDTQYF
-	TRBV7-2	TRBJ2-1	-	TGTGCCAGCAGCTTAGGTAGCGGCGGTGAGCAGTTCTTC	CASSLGSGGEQFF
-	TRBV7-9	TRBJ1-2	TRBD1	TGTGCCAGCAAAACAGGGGGGGACTACACCTTC	CASKTGGDYTF